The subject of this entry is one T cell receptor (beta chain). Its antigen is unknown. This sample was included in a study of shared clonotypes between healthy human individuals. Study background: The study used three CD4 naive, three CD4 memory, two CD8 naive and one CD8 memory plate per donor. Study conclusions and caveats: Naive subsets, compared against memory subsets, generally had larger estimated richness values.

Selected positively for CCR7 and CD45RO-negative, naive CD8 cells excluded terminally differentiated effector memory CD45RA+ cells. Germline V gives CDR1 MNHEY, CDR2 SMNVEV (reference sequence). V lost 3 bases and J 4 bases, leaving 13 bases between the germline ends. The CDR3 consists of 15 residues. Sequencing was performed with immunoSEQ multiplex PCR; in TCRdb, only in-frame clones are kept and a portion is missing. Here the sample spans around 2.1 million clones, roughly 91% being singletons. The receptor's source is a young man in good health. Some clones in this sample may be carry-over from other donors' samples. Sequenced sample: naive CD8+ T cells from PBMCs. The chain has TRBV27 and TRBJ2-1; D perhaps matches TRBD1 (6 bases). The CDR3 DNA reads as TGTGCCAGCAGTTTTTTCGGGACAAAATACAATGAGCAGTTCTTC. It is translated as CASSFFGTKYNEQFF.